This T cell receptor beta chain was identified during a study of CD8 T cells in Susac syndrome (dated by TCRdb to about 2019). Turning to the overall study: Among the sequenced Susac syndrome patients, five or six had clinically active disease and eight were in clinical remission. CD8+ T cell repertoire clonality was compared between eleven to twelve healthy donors, approximately 14 Susac syndrome patients and 15 multiple sclerosis patients. The study used repertoire sequencing to test whether antigen drove CD8+ T cell activation and differentiation in Susac syndrome. At the time of blood withdrawal, Susac syndrome patients were either therapy-naive, taking corticosteroids (with some also receiving IVIg), or on IVIg alone. The research as a whole found: CD8+ repertoires in Susac syndrome showed clonal expansion, which was highest in CD8+ TEMRA cells and was greater in clinically active patients than in remitting patients. The number of individuals in the TCR sequencing and HLA analysis was acknowledged as relatively small. In the total CD8+ and CD8+ TEMRA repertoires, 15 to 20 and five Susac-specific public clones, respectively, were identified.

Via the germline V gene, CDR1 is MNHEY and CDR2 SVGAGI. V has 7 bases trimmed and J has 4 bases trimmed; junction bases matching no gene number 7. The CDR3 runs 15 amino acids, cysteine and phenylalanine included. The entry retains the CDR3 DNA only, 45 bases that are in frame from base 1. This clonotype appeared a single time. What this receptor recognizes is not known. The record has no base qualities; no much larger clone is one base away. One read is thin evidence. RNA was extracted using the RNeasy kit, and roughly 0.45 to 1 ug of the RNA was reverse transcribed with random hexamers. The immunoSEQ multiplex PCR assay, which covers 54 Vbeta and 13 Jbeta segments, was used to amplify TCR beta CDR3 regions. To correct PCR amplification bias, a synthetic template baseline was used for both primer optimization and computational correction. On the authors' methods: Reads were annotated to V, D and J genes according to IMGT and were analyzed with immunoSEQ Analyzer, with only productive sequences retained. Clonality was computed as one minus Shannon entropy normalized by log2 of the number of productive unique sequences. For each patient and control, public and private clones were evaluated within the 100 most prevalent clones. Susac-specific clones were defined as absent from healthy and MS cohorts, 1052 published viral clones and other ImmuneACCESS disease sequences. TCRdb handled the public reads itself, with Q25 trimming in fastp and clone calling in MiXCR, and kept productive beta chains. Each entry merges the rows of one CDR3 protein and shows their most common DNA and genes. The V and J calls reflect TCRdb's pipeline rather than the authors' work. Across this sample there are roughly 150,000 distinct CDR3 sequences, with approximately 95% seen only once. The top ten clonotypes cover under 0.2% of the sample.

High-throughput TCR beta sequencing profiled peripheral blood CD8+ and CD4+ T cells from healthy donors, Susac syndrome patients and multiple sclerosis patients. Recently defined diagnostic criteria for definite or probable disease were met by the Susac syndrome patients. Bulk CD8+ and CD4+ T cells were purified by magnetic negative isolation, whereas CD8+ TEMRA cells were enriched by FACS. Blood was drawn into EDTA tubes, processed within 24 hours, and PBMCs were isolated by density gradient centrifugation. PBMCs intended for TCR sequencing were frozen in liquid nitrogen and were later thawed in a 37 degrees C water bath. Purity of sorted or isolated CD4+, CD8+ and CD8+ TEMRA cells was at least 90%.

This TCR was sampled from a human donor with Susac syndrome. The sequencing input was CD8+ T cells from PBMCs. The rearrangement joined TRBV6-5 to TRBJ2-2, and TRBD1 matches 9 of the central bases. The CDR3 in this case is CASKSGTGITGELFF. The sequence in DNA is TGTGCCAGCAAATCCGGGACAGGGATCACCGGGGAGCTGTTTTTT.